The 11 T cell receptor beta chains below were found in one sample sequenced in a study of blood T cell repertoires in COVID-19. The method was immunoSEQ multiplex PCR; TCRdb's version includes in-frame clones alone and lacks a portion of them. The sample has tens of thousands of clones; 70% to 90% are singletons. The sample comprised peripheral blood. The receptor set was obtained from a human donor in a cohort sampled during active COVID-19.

CDR3 sequence: CASSFGTGTYEQYF. DNA for the CDR3: TGTGCCAGCAGCTTCGGGACAGGCACCTACGAGCAGTACTTC. This chain uses TRBV7-2 with TRBJ2-7, with 8 bases fitting TRBD1. CDR1 is SGHTA, CDR2 FQGNSA, per germline. The CDR3 covers 14 residues. J gave up 2 bases and V 3 bases, and 3 bases lay outside the gene matches.

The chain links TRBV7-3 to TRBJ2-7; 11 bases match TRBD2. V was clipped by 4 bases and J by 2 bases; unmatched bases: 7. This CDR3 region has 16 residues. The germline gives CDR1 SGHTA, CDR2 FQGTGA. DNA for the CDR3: TGTGCCAGCAGCTCCCAACTAGCGGGAGATCCCTACGAGCAGTACGTC. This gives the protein CASSSQLAGDPYEQYV.

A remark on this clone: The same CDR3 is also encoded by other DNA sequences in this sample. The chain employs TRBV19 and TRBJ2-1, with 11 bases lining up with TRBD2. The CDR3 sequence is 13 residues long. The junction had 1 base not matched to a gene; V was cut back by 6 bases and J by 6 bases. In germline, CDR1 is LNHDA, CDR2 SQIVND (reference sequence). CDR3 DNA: TGTGCCAGTAGAGGACTAGCGGGCAATGAGCAGTTCTTC. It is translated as CASRGLAGNEQFF. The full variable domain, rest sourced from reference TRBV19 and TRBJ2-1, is DGGITQSPKYLFRKEGQNVTLSCEQNLNHDAMYWYRQDPGQGLRLIYYSQIVNDFQKGDIAEGYSVSREKKESFPLTVTSAQKNPTAFYLCASRGLAGNEQFFGPGTRLTVL.

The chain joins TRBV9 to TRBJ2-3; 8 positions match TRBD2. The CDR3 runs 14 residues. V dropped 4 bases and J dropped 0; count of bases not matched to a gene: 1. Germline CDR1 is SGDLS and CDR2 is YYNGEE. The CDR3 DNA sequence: TGTGCCAGCAGCTCTAGCGGGAGCACAGATACGCAGTATTTT. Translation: CASSSSGSTDTQYF.

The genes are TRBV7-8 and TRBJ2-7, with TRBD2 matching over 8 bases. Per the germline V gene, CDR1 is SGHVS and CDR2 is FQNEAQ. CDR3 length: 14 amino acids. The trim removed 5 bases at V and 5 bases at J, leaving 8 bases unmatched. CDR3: CASSPGTSSNEQYV. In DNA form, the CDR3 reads TGTGCCAGCAGCCCGGGGACTAGTTCTAACGAGCAGTACGTC.

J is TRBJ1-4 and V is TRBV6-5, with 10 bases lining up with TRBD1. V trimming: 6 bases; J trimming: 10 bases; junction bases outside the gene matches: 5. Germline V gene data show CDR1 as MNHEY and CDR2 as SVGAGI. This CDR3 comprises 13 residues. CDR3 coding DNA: TGTGCCAGCAGCAGGACAGGGGGTGGAAAACTGTTTTTT. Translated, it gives CASSRTGGGKLFF.

CDR3 DNA sequence: TGTGCCAGCAATAGGGGCAACGAGCAGTACTTC. It translates to CASNRGNEQYF. The genes are TRBV6-5 and TRBJ2-7; perhaps TRBD1 as D (5 bases). CDR1 is MNHEY and CDR2 is SVGAGI in the germline V gene. The CDR3 loop spans 11 amino acids. V was cut by 7 bases and J by 5 bases, with 9 bases left in between.

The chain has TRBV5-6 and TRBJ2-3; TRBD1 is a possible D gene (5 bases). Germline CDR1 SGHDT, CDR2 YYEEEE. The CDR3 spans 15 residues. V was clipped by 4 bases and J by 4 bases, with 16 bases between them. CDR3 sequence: CASSAIAGSADTQYF. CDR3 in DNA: TGTGCCAGCAGCGCAATCGCAGGGTCGGCAGATACGCAGTATTTT.

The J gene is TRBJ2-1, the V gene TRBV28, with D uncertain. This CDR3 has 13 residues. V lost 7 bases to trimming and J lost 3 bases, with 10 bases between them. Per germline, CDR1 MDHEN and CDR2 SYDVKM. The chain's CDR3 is CASKQEGYNEQFF. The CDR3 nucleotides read TGTGCCAGCAAGCAGGAAGGCTACAATGAGCAGTTCTTC.

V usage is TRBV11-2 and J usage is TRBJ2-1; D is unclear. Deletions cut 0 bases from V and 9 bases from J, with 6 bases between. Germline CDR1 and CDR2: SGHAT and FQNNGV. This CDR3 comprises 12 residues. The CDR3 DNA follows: TGTGCCAGCAGCTTAGATCGAGGTGAGCAGTTCTTC. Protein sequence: CASSLDRGEQFF.

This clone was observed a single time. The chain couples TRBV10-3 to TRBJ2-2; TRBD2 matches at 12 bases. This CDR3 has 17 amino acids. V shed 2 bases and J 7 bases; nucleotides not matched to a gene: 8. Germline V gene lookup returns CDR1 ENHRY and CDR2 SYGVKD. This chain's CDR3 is CAISETLAGGGGGELFF. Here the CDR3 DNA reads TGTGCCATCAGTGAGACACTAGCGGGAGGTGGAGGCGGGGAGCTGTTTTTT.